This entry is about one T cell receptor (beta chain). CDR3 length equals 13 residues. The ends were cut back, 4 bases at V and 0 bases at J, with 7 bases in the middle. Per germline, CDR1 SEHNR and CDR2 FQNEAQ (reference sequence). The sample originates from a study of T cell changes during pregnancy in multiple sclerosis. Produced via immunoSEQ multiplex PCR; TCRdb's table is partial and in-frame only. In the table there are about 59,000 clones, about 95% of which are singletons. This chain connects TRBV7-9 to TRBJ2-7; D uncertain. The TCR sequence derives from a female donor with multiple sclerosis, enrolled in a pregnancy study. The specimen was CD8+ T cells from peripheral blood mononuclear cells, collected after pregnancy. CDR3 in amino acids: CASSSLSSYEQYF. The CDR3 coding sequence is TGTGCCAGCAGCTCCCTAAGCTCCTACGAGCAGTACTTC.